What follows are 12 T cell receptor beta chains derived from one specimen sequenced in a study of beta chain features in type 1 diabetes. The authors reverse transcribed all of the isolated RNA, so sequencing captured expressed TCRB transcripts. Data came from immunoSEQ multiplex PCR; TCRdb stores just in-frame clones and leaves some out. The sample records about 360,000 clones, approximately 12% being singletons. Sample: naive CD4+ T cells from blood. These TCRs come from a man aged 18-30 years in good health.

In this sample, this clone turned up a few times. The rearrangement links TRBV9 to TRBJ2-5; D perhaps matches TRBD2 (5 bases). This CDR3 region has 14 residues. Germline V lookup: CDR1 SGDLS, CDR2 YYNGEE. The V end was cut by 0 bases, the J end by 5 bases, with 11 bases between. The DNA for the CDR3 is TGTGCCAGCAGCGTAGACTTGAGAGGGGAGACCCAGTACTTC. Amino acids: CASSVDLRGETQYF.

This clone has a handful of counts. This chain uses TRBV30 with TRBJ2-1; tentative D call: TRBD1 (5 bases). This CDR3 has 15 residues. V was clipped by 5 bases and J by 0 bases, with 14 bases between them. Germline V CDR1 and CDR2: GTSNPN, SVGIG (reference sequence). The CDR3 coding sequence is TGTGCCTGGGGAAAGACAGTCAGCTCCTACAATGAGCAGTTCTTC. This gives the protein CAWGKTVSSYNEQFF.

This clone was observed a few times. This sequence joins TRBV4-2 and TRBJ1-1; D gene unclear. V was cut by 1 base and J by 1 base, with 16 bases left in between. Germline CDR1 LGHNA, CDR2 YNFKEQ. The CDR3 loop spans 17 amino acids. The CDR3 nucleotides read TGTGCCAGCAGCCAAGTCATGTTGGCGGAGAGGAACACTGAAGCTTTCTTT. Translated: CASSQVMLAERNTEAFF.

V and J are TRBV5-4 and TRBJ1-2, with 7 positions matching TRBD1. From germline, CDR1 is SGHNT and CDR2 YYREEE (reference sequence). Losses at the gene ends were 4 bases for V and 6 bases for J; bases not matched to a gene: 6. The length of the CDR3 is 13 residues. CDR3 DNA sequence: TGTGCCAGCAGCCGAAATGGACAGGATGGCTACACCTTC. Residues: CASSRNGQDGYTF.

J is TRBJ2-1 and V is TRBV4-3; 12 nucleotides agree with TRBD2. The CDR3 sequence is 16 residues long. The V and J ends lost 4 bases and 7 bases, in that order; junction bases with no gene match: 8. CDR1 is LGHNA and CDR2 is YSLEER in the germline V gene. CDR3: CASSRGLAGPGNEQFF. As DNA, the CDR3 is TGCGCCAGCAGCCGCGGACTAGCGGGACCCGGGAATGAGCAGTTCTTC.

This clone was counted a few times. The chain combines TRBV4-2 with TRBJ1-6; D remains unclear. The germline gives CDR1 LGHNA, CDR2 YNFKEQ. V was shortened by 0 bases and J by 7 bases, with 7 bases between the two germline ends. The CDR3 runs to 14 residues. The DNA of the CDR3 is TGTGCCAGCAGCCAAGAAATGAGGAATTCACCCCTCCACTTT. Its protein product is CASSQEMRNSPLHF.

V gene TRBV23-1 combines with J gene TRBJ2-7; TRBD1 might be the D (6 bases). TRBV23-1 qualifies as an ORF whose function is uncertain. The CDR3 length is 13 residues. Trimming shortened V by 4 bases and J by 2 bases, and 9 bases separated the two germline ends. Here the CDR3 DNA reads TGCGCCAGCAGTCCGGGGACAACCTACGAGCAGTACTTC. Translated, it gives CASSPGTTYEQYF.

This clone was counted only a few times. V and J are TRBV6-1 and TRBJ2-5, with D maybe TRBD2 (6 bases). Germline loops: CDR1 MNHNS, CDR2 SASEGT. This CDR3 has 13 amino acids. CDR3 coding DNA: TGTGTGGGAAGCGTGGGGGGAGGAGAGACCCAGTACTTC. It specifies CVGSVGGGETQYF.

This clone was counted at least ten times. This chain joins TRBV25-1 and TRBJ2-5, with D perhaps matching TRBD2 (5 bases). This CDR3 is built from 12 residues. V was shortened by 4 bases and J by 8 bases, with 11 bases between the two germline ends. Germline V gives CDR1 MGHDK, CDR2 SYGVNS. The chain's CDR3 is CASSVLTGTQYF. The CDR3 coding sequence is TGTGCCAGCAGTGTACTGACGGGAACCCAGTACTTC.

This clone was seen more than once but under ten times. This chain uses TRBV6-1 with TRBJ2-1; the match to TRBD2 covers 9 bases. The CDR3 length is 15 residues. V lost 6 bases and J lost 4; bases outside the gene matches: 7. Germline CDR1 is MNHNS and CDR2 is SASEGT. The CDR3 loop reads CASRVAGDTYNEQFF. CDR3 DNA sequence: TGTGCCAGCAGAGTAGCGGGGGACACTTACAATGAGCAGTTCTTC.

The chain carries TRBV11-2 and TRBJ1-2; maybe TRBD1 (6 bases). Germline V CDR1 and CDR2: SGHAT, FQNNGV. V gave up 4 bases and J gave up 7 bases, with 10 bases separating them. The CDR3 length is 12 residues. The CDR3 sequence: CASSSRGGGYTF. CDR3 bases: TGTGCCAGCAGCTCTAGGGGGGGTGGCTACACCTTC.

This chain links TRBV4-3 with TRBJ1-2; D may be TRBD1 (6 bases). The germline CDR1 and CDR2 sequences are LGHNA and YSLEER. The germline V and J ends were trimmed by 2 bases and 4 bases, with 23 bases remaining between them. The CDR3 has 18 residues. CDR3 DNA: TGCGCCAGCAGCCAAAACCCTGACCCGACAGGAGGTGGCTATGGCTACACCTTC. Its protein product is CASSQNPDPTGGGYGYTF.